This TCR beta chain was identified in a study of regulatory T cells in long-lasting Graves disease. Background on the study: Over 5 years on antithyroid drugs plus positive TSH receptor antibodies marked Graves' disease as persistent. Whole-study findings and limits: The researchers studied only peripheral blood, not thyroid tissue. Authors noted too few samples as a limitation.

The CDR3 spans 16 residues. The V gene's germline CDR1 is MDHEN and CDR2 SYDVKM. With V trimmed by 2 bases and J by 3 bases, 8 bases remained unmatched. This clonotype appeared many times. Antigen specificity is unknown. Documented time point: persistent/refractory GD, antithyroid drugs over 5 years with positive TRAb. Preparation of the TCR library used RNA extracted from PBMCs. Arm-PCR with iRepertoire HTBI primers amplified the CDR3 regions for these TCR beta libraries. Original methodology: Identification across samples found approximately 60 TRBV and some 13 TRBJ segments. Each CDR3 protein gets one entry after TCRdb re-called the multiplex PCR reads with MiXCR. The V and J calls and clone size come from TCRdb's table, not from the authors' own analysis. The sample records approximately 400,000 distinct CDR3 sequences, about 23% being singletons.

V and J are TRBV28 and TRBJ2-7, with 9 bases matching TRBD2. Specimen: peripheral blood mononuclear cells (PBMCs), collected when the disease was refractory, from a patient treated with antithyroid drugs. The clonotype was recovered from a woman between 40 and 55 years old with Graves disease. The CDR3 loop is CASSLAGGLGLYEQYF. The CDR3 DNA reads as TGTGCCAGCAGTTTAGCGGGAGGGCTTGGTCTCTACGAGCAGTACTTC.